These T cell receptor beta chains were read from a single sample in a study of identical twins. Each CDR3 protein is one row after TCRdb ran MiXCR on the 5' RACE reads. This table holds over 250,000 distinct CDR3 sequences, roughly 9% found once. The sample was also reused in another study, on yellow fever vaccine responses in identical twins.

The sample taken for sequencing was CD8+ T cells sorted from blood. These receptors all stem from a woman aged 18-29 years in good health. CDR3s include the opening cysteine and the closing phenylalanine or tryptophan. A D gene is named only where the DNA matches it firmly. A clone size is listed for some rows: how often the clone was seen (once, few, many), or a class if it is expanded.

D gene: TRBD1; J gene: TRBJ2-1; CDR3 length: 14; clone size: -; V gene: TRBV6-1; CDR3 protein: CASNPGQENNEQFF; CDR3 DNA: TGTGCCAGCAACCCGGGACAGGAGAACAATGAGCAGTTCTTC
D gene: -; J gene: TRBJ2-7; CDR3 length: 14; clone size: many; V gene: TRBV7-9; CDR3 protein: CASSFGGQDYEQYF; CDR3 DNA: TGTGCCAGCAGCTTTGGAGGACAAGACTACGAGCAGTACTTC
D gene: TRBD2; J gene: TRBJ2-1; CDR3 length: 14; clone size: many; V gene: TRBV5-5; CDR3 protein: CASSLVAGENEQFF; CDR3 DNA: TGTGCCAGCAGCTTGGTGGCGGGAGAGAATGAGCAGTTCTTC
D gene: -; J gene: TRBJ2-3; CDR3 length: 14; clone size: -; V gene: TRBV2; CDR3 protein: CASSEDSPSDTQYF; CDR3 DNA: TGTGCCAGCAGTGAAGATTCCCCCTCAGATACGCAGTATTTT
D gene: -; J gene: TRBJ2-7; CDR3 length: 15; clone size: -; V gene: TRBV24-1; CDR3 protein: CATRATGTPGGEQYF; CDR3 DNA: TGTGCCACCAGAGCCACCGGGACACCCGGAGGCGAGCAGTACTTC
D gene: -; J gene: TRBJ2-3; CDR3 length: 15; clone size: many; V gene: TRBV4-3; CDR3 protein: CASRAGAPSTDTQYF; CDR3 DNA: TGCGCCAGCAGGGCGGGCGCCCCTTCCACAGATACGCAGTATTTT
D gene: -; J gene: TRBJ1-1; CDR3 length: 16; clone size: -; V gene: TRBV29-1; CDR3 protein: CSVELLTGGGYTEAFF; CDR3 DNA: TGCAGCGTTGAGCTTCTCACAGGAGGCGGCTACACTGAAGCTTTCTTT
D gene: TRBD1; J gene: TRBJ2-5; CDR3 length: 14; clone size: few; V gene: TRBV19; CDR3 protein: CASSTRDSASTDVF; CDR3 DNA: TGTGCCAGTAGTACCAGGGACAGCGCTTCCACGGACGTCTTC
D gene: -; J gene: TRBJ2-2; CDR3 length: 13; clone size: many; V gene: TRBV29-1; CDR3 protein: CSVVGSNTGELFF; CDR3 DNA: TGCAGCGTTGTCGGGTCGAACACCGGGGAGCTGTTTTTT
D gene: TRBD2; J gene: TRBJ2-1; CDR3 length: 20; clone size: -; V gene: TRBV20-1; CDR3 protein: CSARDPGLKTSGSFGNEQFF; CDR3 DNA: TGCAGTGCTAGAGATCCGGGGCTCAAGACTAGCGGGAGTTTCGGGAATGAGCAGTTCTTC
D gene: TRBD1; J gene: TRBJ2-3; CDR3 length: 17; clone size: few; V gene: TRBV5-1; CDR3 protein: CASSLAGDRGHQSTQYF; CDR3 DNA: TGCGCCAGCAGCTTGGCCGGGGACAGGGGCCACCAAAGTACGCAGTATTTT
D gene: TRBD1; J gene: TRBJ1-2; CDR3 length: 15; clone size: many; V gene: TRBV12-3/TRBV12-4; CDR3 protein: CASSFGTEANYGYTF; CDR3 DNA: TGTGCCAGCAGTTTTGGGACAGAAGCTAACTATGGCTACACCTTC
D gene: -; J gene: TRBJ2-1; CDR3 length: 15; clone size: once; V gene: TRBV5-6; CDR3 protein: CAISFIGVPGNEQFF; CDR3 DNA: TGTGCCATCAGCTTTATCGGGGTTCCTGGCAATGAGCAGTTCTTC
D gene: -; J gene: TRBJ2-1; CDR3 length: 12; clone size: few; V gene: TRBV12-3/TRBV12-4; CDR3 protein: CASSWGINEQFF; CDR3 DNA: TGTGCCAGCAGTTGGGGAATAAATGAGCAGTTCTTC
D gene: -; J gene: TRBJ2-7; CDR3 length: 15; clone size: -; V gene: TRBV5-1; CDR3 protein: CASSQGAESSYEQYF; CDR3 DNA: TGCGCCAGCTCCCAAGGGGCTGAGAGCTCCTACGAGCAGTACTTC
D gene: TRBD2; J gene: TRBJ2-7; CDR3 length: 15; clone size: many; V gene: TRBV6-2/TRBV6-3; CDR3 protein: CASSYSSGTRGEQYF; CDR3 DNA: TGTGCCAGCAGTTACTCTAGCGGGACGCGGGGCGAGCAGTACTTC
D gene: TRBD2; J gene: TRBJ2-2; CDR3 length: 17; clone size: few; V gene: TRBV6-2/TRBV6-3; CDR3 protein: CASSPTSGRNPTGELFF; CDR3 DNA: TGTGCCAGCAGCCCGACTAGCGGGAGGAACCCCACCGGGGAGCTGTTTTTT
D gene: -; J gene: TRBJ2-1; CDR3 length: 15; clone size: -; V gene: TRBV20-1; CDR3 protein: CSARAAMDRVREQFF; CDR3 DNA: TGCAGTGCTAGAGCCGCAATGGACCGGGTCAGGGAGCAGTTCTTC
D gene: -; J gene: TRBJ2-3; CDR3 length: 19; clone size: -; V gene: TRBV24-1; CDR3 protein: CATSDYTGEPSQSTDTQYF; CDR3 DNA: TGTGCCACCAGTGATTATACGGGAGAACCTTCTCAGAGCACAGATACGCAGTATTTT
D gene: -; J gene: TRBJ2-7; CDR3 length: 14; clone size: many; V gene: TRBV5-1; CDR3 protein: CASSLEGPLLEQYF; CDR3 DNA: TGCGCCAGCAGCTTGGAGGGCCCTCTCCTCGAGCAGTACTTC
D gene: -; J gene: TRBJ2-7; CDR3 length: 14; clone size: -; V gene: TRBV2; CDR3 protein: CASSEPLQSYEQYF; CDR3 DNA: TGTGCCAGCAGTGAACCTCTACAGAGCTACGAGCAGTACTTC
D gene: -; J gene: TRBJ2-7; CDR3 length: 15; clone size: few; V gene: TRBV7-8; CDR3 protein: CASSSRRASSYEQYF; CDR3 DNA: TGTGCCAGCAGCTCTCGCCGGGCATCCTCCTACGAGCAGTACTTC
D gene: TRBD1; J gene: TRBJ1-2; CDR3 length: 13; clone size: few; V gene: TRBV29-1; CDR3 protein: CSIRDRGYYGYTF; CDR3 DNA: TGCAGCATCCGGGACAGGGGGTACTATGGCTACACCTTC
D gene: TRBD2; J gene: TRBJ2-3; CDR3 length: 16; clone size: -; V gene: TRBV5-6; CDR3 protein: CASSLELAGDTDTQYF; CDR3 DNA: TGTGCCAGCAGCTTGGAACTAGCGGGGGACACAGATACGCAGTATTTT
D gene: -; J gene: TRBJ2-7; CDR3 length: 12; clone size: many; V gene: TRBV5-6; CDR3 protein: CASSLGALEQYF; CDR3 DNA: TGTGCCAGCAGCTTGGGAGCGCTCGAGCAGTACTTC
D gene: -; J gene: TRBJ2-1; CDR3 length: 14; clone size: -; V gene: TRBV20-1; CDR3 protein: CSARAVQGYNEQFF; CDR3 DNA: TGCAGTGCTAGAGCTGTCCAAGGGTACAATGAGCAGTTCTTC
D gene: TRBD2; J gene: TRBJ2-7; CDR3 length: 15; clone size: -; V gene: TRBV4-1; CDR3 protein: CASSQPQGGYGEQYF; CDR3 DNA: TGCGCCAGCAGCCAACCTCAGGGAGGGTACGGTGAGCAGTACTTC
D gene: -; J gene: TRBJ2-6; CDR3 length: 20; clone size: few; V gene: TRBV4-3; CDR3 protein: CASSHYGDVRVLSGANVLTF; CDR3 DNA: TGCGCCAGCAGCCATTATGGTGATGTCAGGGTCCTCTCTGGGGCCAACGTCCTGACTTTC
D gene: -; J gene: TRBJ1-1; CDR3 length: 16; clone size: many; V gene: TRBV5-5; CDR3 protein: CASSLDGRNQNTEAFF; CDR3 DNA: TGTGCCAGCAGCTTGGATGGGCGGAATCAGAACACTGAAGCTTTCTTT
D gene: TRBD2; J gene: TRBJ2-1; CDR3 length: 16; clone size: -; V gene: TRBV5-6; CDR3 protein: CASSFTGLAGENEQFF; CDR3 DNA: TGTGCCAGCAGCTTCACGGGACTAGCGGGAGAGAATGAGCAGTTCTTC
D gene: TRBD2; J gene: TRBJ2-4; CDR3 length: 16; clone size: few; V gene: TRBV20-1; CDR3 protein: CSAESLAGGPKNIQYF; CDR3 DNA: TGCAGTGCTGAATCACTAGCGGGGGGGCCCAAAAACATTCAGTACTTC
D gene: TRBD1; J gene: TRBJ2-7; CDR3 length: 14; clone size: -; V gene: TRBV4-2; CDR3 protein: CASSPTGSGYEQYF; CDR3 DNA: TGTGCCAGCAGCCCGACAGGGTCGGGCTACGAGCAGTACTTC
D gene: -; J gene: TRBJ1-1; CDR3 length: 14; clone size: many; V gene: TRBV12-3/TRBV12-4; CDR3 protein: CASSPSGRSTEAFF; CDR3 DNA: TGTGCCAGCAGCCCCTCGGGGAGGAGCACTGAAGCTTTCTTT
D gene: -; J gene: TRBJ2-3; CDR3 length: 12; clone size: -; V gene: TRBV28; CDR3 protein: CALSGSTDTQYF; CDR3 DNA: TGTGCTTTAAGCGGAAGCACAGATACGCAGTATTTT
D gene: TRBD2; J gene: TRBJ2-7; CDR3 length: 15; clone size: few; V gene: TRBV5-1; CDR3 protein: CASSGGLTNSYEQYF; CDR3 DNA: TGCGCCAGCAGCGGGGGACTAACAAACTCCTACGAGCAGTACTTC
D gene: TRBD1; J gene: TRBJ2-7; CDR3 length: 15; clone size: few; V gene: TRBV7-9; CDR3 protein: CASSSGQGAWYEQYF; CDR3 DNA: TGTGCCAGCAGCTCGGGACAGGGGGCATGGTACGAGCAGTACTTC
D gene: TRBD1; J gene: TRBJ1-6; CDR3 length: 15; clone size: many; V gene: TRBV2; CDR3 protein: CASSPLGTVDSPLHF; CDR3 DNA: TGTGCCAGCAGTCCCCTGGGGACAGTCGATTCACCCCTCCACTTT
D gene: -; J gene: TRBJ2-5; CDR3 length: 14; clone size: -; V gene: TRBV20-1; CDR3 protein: CSASGQGPQETQYF; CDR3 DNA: TGCAGTGCTAGCGGCCAGGGGCCACAAGAGACCCAGTACTTC
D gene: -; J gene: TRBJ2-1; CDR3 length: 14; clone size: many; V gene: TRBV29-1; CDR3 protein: CSVELATLYNEQFF; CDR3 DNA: TGCAGCGTTGAACTAGCCACACTATACAATGAGCAGTTCTTC
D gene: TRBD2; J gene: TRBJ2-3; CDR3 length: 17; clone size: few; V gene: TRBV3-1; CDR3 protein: CASSQDPLAGGADTQYF; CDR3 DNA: TGTGCCAGCAGCCAAGATCCCCTAGCGGGAGGGGCAGATACGCAGTATTTT
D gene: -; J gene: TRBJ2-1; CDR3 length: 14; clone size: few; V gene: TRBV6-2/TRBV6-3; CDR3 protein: CASTGGQEYNEQFF; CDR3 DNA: TGTGCCAGCACTGGCGGGCAAGAGTACAATGAGCAGTTCTTC
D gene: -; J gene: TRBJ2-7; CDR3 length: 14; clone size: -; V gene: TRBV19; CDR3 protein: CASSIRDISYEQYF; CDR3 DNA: TGTGCCAGTAGTATCCGGGACATCTCCTACGAGCAGTACTTC
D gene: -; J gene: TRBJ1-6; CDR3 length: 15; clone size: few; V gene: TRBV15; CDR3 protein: CATSRTRGKNSPLHF; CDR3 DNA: TGTGCCACCAGCAGGACCCGGGGCAAGAATTCACCCCTCCACTTT
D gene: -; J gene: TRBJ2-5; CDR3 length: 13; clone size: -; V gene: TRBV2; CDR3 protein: CASSDLTGETQYF; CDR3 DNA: TGTGCCAGCAGTGATTTGACAGGAGAGACCCAGTACTTC
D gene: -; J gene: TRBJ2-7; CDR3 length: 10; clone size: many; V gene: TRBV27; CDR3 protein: CASGTYEQYF; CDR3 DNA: TGTGCCAGCGGTACCTACGAGCAGTACTTC
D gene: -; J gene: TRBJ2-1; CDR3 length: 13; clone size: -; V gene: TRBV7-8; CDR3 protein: CASSLGYADEQFF; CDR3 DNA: TGTGCCAGCAGCTTAGGATACGCCGATGAGCAGTTCTTC
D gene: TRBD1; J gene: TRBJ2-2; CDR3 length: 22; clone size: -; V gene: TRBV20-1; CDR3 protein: CSARLPVLSVTGGASTTGELFF; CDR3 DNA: TGCAGTGCTAGACTTCCGGTTCTCTCCGTGACAGGGGGCGCGTCGACCACCGGGGAGCTGTTTTTT
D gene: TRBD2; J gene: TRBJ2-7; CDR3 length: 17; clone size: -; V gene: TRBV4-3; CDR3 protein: CASSQEKPGLAGDEQYF; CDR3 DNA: TGCGCCAGCAGCCAAGAAAAACCGGGACTAGCGGGTGACGAGCAGTACTTC
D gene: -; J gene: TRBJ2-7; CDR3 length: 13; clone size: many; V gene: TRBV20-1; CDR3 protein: CSARGRSTYEQYF; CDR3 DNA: TGCAGTGCTAGGGGCCGGTCTACCTACGAGCAGTACTTC
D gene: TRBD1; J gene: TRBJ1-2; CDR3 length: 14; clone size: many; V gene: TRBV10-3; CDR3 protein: CAIWRGTGIHGYTF; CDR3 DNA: TGTGCCATCTGGCGGGGGACAGGGATACATGGCTACACCTTC
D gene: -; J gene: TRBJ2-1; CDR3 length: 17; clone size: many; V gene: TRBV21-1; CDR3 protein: CASSKGETGGAKREQFF; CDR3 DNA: TGTGCCAGCAGCAAAGGGGAGACAGGGGGCGCAAAGCGTGAGCAGTTCTTC
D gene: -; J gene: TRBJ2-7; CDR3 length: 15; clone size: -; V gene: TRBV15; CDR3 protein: CATSRKPGPDPEQYF; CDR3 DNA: TGTGCCACCAGCAGAAAACCGGGACCCGACCCCGAGCAGTACTTC
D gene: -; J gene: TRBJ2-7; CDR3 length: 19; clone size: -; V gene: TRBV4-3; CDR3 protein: CASSQAHLGPSGPSYEQYF; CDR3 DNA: TGCGCCAGCAGCCAAGCCCACTTGGGGCCCTCCGGACCCTCCTACGAGCAGTACTTC
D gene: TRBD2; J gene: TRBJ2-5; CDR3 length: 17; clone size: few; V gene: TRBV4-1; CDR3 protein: CASSQGSSGRDQETQYF; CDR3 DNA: TGCGCCAGCAGCCAAGGCAGTAGCGGGAGGGATCAAGAGACCCAGTACTTC
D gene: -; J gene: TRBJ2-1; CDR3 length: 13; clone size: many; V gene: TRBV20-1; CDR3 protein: CSAISPPYNEQFF; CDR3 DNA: TGCAGTGCTATATCCCCCCCCTACAATGAGCAGTTCTTC
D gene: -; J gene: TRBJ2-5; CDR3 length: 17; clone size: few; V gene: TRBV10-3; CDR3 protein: CAIQPQKGRGLQETQYF; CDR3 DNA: TGTGCCATCCAACCCCAAAAAGGCAGGGGCCTTCAAGAGACCCAGTACTTC
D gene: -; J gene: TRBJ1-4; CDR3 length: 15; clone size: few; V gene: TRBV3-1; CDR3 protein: CASSTWGEGNEKLFF; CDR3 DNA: TGTGCCAGCAGCACCTGGGGGGAGGGTAATGAAAAACTGTTTTTT
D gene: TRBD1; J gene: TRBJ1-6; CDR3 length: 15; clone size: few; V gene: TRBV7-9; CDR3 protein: CASSTQGAPGSPLHF; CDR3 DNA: TGTGCCAGCAGCACCCAGGGGGCCCCGGGGTCACCCCTCCACTTT